Detailed here is one T cell receptor (beta chain). What it binds is not known. These data come from a study of human CD8 memory T cell subsets. The CDR3 contains 17 residues. The germline gives CDR1 MDHEN, CDR2 SYDVKM. Libraries targeted TCR beta using 5' RACE with UMIs. In the original processing: Each of the TCR beta libraries had somewhere between roughly 2,700 and 20,000 functional CDR3 beta clonotypes in it. From the 5' RACE reads, TCRdb lists one entry per CDR3 protein and no DNA. The V and J calls come from TCRdb's annotation, not from the publication. The repertoire table contains about 6,700 distinct CDR3 sequences. Study conclusions and caveats: Minimally overlapping with each other were the repertoires of precursor exhausted and stem-like memory T cells. This study sequenced T cell receptor beta chains only. Among the subsets, Chao1 estimates suggested that stem-like memory T cells were more diverse than precursor exhausted T cells.

V and J are TRBV28 and TRBJ2-1; TCRdb lists TRBD2, though no DNA is available to test this call. The sequence was collected from a human donor in good health. The sample was CD8+ T cells from PBMCs. CDR3 in amino acids: CASTSSSLDSSYNEQFF.